Shown below are 9 T cell receptor beta chains from a single sample sequenced in a study of blood T cell repertoires in COVID-19. Profiling relied on immunoSEQ multiplex PCR, and the TCRdb table lists in-frame clones only, not all of them. The table has 380,000 or so clones, approximately 87% seen once; the top ten hold 1% to 1.5%. Sequencing input: PBMCs or T cells enriched from blood (not recorded which). The receptors come from a man aged 30 to 45 who had recovered from COVID-19.

This clone was counted a single time. The chain is built from TRBV29-1 and TRBJ2-1, with D unresolved. Germline V CDR1 and CDR2: SQVTM, ANQGSEA. This CDR3 is 11 amino acids long. V lost 4 bases and J lost 4, with 5 bases in between. The DNA of the CDR3 is TGCAGCGTTGTCGGGTACAATGAGCAGTTCTTC. This codes for CSVVGYNEQFF.

The V and J genes are TRBV19 and TRBJ1-1, with 7 bases identical to TRBD1. Germline loops: CDR1 LNHDA, CDR2 SQIVND (reference sequence). V lost 5 bases to trimming and J lost 4 bases; unmatched junction nucleotides: 10. The CDR3 loop spans 15 amino acids. The CDR3 DNA reads TGTGCCAGTAGTGCGAGGACACAGGGGTCCACTGAAGCTTTCTTT. It codes for CASSARTQGSTEAFF.

This sequence joins TRBV11-2 and TRBJ2-7, with 8 positions matching TRBD1. The CDR3 loop spans 17 amino acids. Germline CDR1 and CDR2: SGHAT and FQNNGV. V was clipped by 2 bases and J by 2 bases; unmatched bases: 11. The CDR3 DNA is TGTGCCAGCAGCTTAAGGCTCCGGGACAGGTCTACCTACGAGCAGTACTTC. Its protein product is CASSLRLRDRSTYEQYF.

V is TRBV7-9 and J is TRBJ1-1; a weak D match, TRBD1 (5 bases). Germline V gene sequence: CDR1 SEHNR, CDR2 FQNEAQ (reference sequence). The CDR3 extends over 14 amino acids. V shed 3 bases and J shed 5 bases, with 13 bases lying between them. The CDR3 region has the DNA TGTGCCAGCAGCTTCCAGGGCGCAGTGACTGAAGCTTTCTTT. It encodes CASSFQGAVTEAFF.

This clone was detected a few times. This chain links TRBV6-2 or TRBV6-3 with TRBJ2-2; TRBD1 matches at 7 bases. Per germline, CDR1 MNHEY and CDR2 SVGEGT. V dropped 2 bases and J dropped 3; count of bases not matched to a gene: 0. The CDR3 length is 14 residues. The CDR3 sequence is CASSYGTDTGELFF. DNA for the CDR3: TGTGCCAGCAGTTACGGGACAGACACCGGGGAGCTGTTTTTT.

The V and J genes are TRBV6-2 or TRBV6-3 and TRBJ1-2; 12 nucleotides align to TRBD1. V lost 4 bases, J lost 6 bases, and 6 bases stayed unmatched. The CDR3 covers 15 residues. Germline loops: CDR1 MNHEY, CDR2 SVGEGT. CDR3 protein: CASSSPGQGADGYTF. The CDR3 DNA follows: TGTGCCAGCAGTTCCCCGGGACAGGGGGCGGATGGCTACACCTTC.

This rearrangement joins TRBV11-2 to TRBJ2-3, with D perhaps TRBD2 (5 bases). In germline, CDR1 is SGHAT, CDR2 FQNNGV. Between the trimmed V and J ends, which lost 2 bases and 5 bases, there was a span of 11 bases. This CDR3 region has 14 residues. CDR3: CASSLNPAGDTQYF. The CDR3, as DNA: TGTGCCAGCAGCTTAAACCCGGCGGGAGATACGCAGTATTTT.

The CDR3 sequence: CASSSGFFSGNTIYF. CDR3 DNA sequence: TGTGCCAGCAGTTCCGGGTTCTTCTCTGGAAACACCATATATTTT. The chain employs TRBV28 and TRBJ1-3; D is unclear. The CDR3 loop spans 15 amino acids. V was shortened by 4 bases and J by 0 bases, with 10 bases between the two germline ends. CDR1 and CDR2 (germline): MDHEN, SYDVKM.

The V and J genes are TRBV5-1 and TRBJ1-4; D perhaps matches TRBD1 (6 bases). Germline V CDR1 and CDR2: SGHRS, YFSETQ. There are 15 residues in the CDR3. Trimming shortened V by 4 bases and J by 1 base, and 11 bases separated the two germline ends. Written as DNA, the CDR3 is TGCGCCAGCAGCGCCGGACAGATAACTAATGAAAAACTGTTTTTT. Amino acid sequence: CASSAGQITNEKLFF.